These T cell receptor beta chains were read from a single sample in a study of glioma-infiltrating T cells. TCRdb reanalysed the multiplex PCR reads using MiXCR and keeps one entry per CDR3 protein. This sample has under 150,000 distinct CDR3 sequences, with about two fifths found just once. Sequenced input: glioma tissue, nonneoplastic brain tissue, or PBMCs (not recorded which). These receptors all stem from a human donor with low-grade glioma or glioblastoma, undergoing nonglioma brain surgery, or in good health (not recorded which). The CDR3 runs from the conserved cysteine through the conserved F or W. A D gene is named only where the DNA matches it firmly. Not all rows give a size; the values are once, few, many and, for expanded clones, a class.

>TRBV7-9|NA|NA|TRBJ1-1
TGTGCCAGCAGCCTCGTCCTACTCACTGAAGCTTTCTTT
CASSLVLLTEAFF
>TRBV7-2|NA|few|TRBJ2-1
TGTGCCAGCAGCTCTAGCTGGAGCTCCTACAATGAGCAGTTCTTC
CASSSSWSSYNEQFF
>TRBV28|NA|few|TRBJ1-6
TGTGCCAGCAGTTTTCCCCGACAGTCCAATTCACCCCTCCACTTT
CASSFPRQSNSPLHF
>TRBV20-1|NA|once|TRBJ2-4
TGCAGTGCTAGAGTCAAACGACTCGGGCGTGGCATTCAGTACTTC
CSARVKRLGRGIQYF
>TRBV6-1|TRBD2|few|TRBJ2-7
TGTGCCAGCAGTTATCGTCTAGCGGGGTCCTACGAGCAGTACTTC
CASSYRLAGSYEQYF
>TRBV20-1|NA|few|TRBJ2-3
TGCAGTGCTAGAAGGCTAGCCGGCACAGATACGCAGTATTTT
CSARRLAGTDTQYF
>TRBV27|NA|NA|TRBJ1-1
TGTGCCAGCATCCAGGGTCCTGAAGCTTTCTTT
CASIQGPEAFF
>TRBV6-1|NA|NA|TRBJ2-7
TGTGCCAGCAGGGTGACGCTGGACGACCACGAGCAGTACTTC
CASRVTLDDHEQYF
>TRBV6-6|NA|NA|TRBJ2-2
TGTGCCAGCACCCCAGGGGTCCCCGGGGAGCTGTTTTTT
CASTPGVPGELFF
>TRBV7-2|NA|once|TRBJ2-2
TGTGCCAGCAGCTTAGCGGACGGGAACACCGGGGAGCTGTTTTTT
CASSLADGNTGELFF
>TRBV20-1|NA|few|TRBJ2-3
TGCAGTGCCCTGGGACAACGGCCCACAGATACGCAGTATTTT
CSALGQRPTDTQYF
>TRBV6-2/TRBV6-3|TRBD2|few|TRBJ2-1
TGTGCCAGCAGTTTACTAGCGGGGGGCCTGAAGCCTGAGCAGTTCTTC
CASSLLAGGLKPEQFF
>TRBV11-2|NA|few|TRBJ2-1
TGTGCCAGCAGCTTAGGGGGATTCGATGAGCAGTTCTTC
CASSLGGFDEQFF
>TRBV7-9|NA|NA|TRBJ2-3
TGTGCCAGCAGCGCGGGGACAGAGACGCAGTATTTT
CASSAGTETQYF
>TRBV6-1|NA|few|TRBJ2-5
TGTGCCAGCAGTGAATGGGCGCAAGAGACCCAGTACTTC
CASSEWAQETQYF
>TRBV11-1|NA|NA|TRBJ2-7
TGTGCCAGCAGCGACAAATACATAAGCTCCTACGAGCAGTACTTC
CASSDKYISSYEQYF
>TRBV11-1|NA|NA|TRBJ2-7
TGTGCCAGCAGCTTATCCTTCGGGACTCTAGGCTACGAGCAGTACTTC
CASSLSFGTLGYEQYF
>TRBV6-1|NA|many|TRBJ1-1
TGTGCCAGCAGTCGGACAAGCTTGAACACTGAAGCTTTCTTT
CASSRTSLNTEAFF
>TRBV7-2|NA|NA|TRBJ2-7
TGTGCCAGCAGCATAGGACATATCGAGCAGTACTTC
CASSIGHIEQYF
>TRBV12-3/TRBV12-4|TRBD1|NA|TRBJ1-1
TGTGCCAGCAGTTTAAAGGGACAGGGGATGACTGAAGCTTTCTTT
CASSLKGQGMTEAFF
>TRBV6-6|NA|many|TRBJ2-7
TGTGCCAGCAGTTACAATACTGGGATCCCCTACGAGCAGTACTTC
CASSYNTGIPYEQYF
>TRBV6-1|NA|many|TRBJ1-5
TGTGCCAGCAGTGAACAGAAGAATCAGCCCCAGCATTTT
CASSEQKNQPQHF
>TRBV6-6|NA|NA|TRBJ2-1
TGTGCCAGCACCGGGACACCCTACAATGAGCAGTTCTTC
CASTGTPYNEQFF
>TRBV2|NA|once|TRBJ2-7
TGTGCCAGCAGTCGGGACGGCTCCTACGAGCAGTACTTC
CASSRDGSYEQYF
>TRBV15|TRBD2|NA|TRBJ2-3
TGTGCCACCAGCCAAAGCGGGGCATCTCTGGGCACAGATACGCAGTATTTT
CATSQSGASLGTDTQYF
>TRBV20-1|NA|many|TRBJ1-5
TGCAGTGCAGGATTTAATAGCAATCAGCCCCAGCATTTT
CSAGFNSNQPQHF
>TRBV4-1|TRBD1|NA|TRBJ2-5
TGCGCCAGCAGCCACGGACAGGGGCCTAGGAGGACCCAGTACTTC
CASSHGQGPRRTQYF
>TRBV20-1|NA|few|TRBJ2-3
TGCAGTGCTAGTTTTGGGGTTAGCCTTAATACGCAGTATTTT
CSASFGVSLNTQYF
>TRBV14|NA|NA|TRBJ1-1
TGTGCCAGCGTTCGCGCTGGGAACACTGAAGCTTTCTTT
CASVRAGNTEAFF
>TRBV6-2/TRBV6-3|NA|NA|TRBJ1-2
TGTGCCAGCCGGCGTTCGGGGGACTATGGCTACACCTTT
CASRRSGDYGYTF
>TRBV6-1|TRBD1|NA|TRBJ2-7
TGTGCCAGCAGTGTTACAGGGGACTCCTACGAGCAGTACTTC
CASSVTGDSYEQYF
>TRBV4-1|TRBD2|NA|TRBJ2-1
TGCGCCAGCAGCCAACTAGCGGGAGGATACAATGAGCAGTTCTTC
CASSQLAGGYNEQFF
>TRBV7-2|NA|NA|TRBJ1-2
TGTGCCAGCAGCCCACATGGGGGGGGAGTCACTGGCTACACCTTC
CASSPHGGGVTGYTF
>TRBV6-2/TRBV6-3|NA|NA|TRBJ2-2
TGTGCCAGCAGCCCCATCCCGGGTCCCGGGGAGCTGTTTTTT
CASSPIPGPGELFF
>TRBV6-1|TRBD2|few|TRBJ2-3
TGTGCCAGCAGTTCCTCCGGACTAGCGAGCACAGATACGCAGTATTTT
CASSSSGLASTDTQYF
>TRBV7-3|NA|once|TRBJ2-3
TGTGCCAGCAGCCCTGGACGCGGCACAGATACGCAGTATTTT
CASSPGRGTDTQYF
>TRBV6-6|TRBD2|many|TRBJ2-1
TGTGCCAGCAGTTACGGAGCGGGAGGCTCCTACAATGAGCAGTTCTTC
CASSYGAGGSYNEQFF
>TRBV19|NA|NA|TRBJ2-2
TGTGCCAGTAGTCCATCGAACACCGGGGAGCTGTTTTTT
CASSPSNTGELFF
>TRBV6-6|NA|few|TRBJ2-6
TGTGCCAGCAGTTACTCAAGTTCCGGGGCCAACGTCCTGACTTTC
CASSYSSSGANVLTF
>TRBV6-6|TRBD1|few|TRBJ2-3
TGTGCCAGCAGTTACGGGACAGGGGGCTCAGATACGCAGTATTTT
CASSYGTGGSDTQYF
>TRBV20-1|NA|NA|TRBJ2-7
TGCAGTGCTCCCCGGGACCGTCGACGGGAGCAGTACTTC
CSAPRDRRREQYF
>TRBV18|NA|NA|TRBJ1-1
TGTGCCAGCTCACTCCGACAGGACACTGAAGCTTTCTTT
CASSLRQDTEAFF
>TRBV6-6|NA|NA|TRBJ1-2
TGTGCCAGCACCAATACAATACCGGCAGGAGGCTACACCTTC
CASTNTIPAGGYTF
>TRBV15|TRBD1|few|TRBJ2-5
TGTGCCACCAGCAGGAACCGACAGGGAAAGACCCAGTACTTC
CATSRNRQGKTQYF
>TRBV10-3|NA|few|TRBJ1-2
TGTGCCATCAGTGAAAGGACAGAGTATGGCTACACCTTC
CAISERTEYGYTF
>TRBV15|NA|NA|TRBJ2-1
TGTGCCACCAGCAGGGACGCACCTATGGATGAGCAGCTCTTC
CATSRDAPMDEQLF
>TRBV6-1|NA|NA|TRBJ1-2
TGTGCCAGCAGTGAATTACGAGCATTATTGCGTGGCGACTATGGCTACACCTTC
CASSELRALLRGDYGYTF
>TRBV6-2/TRBV6-3|TRBD1|NA|TRBJ2-1
TGTGCCAGCAGTCCTCGACAGGGGAGAAGCAATGAGCAGTTCTTC
CASSPRQGRSNEQFF
>TRBV20-1|NA|NA|TRBJ2-7
TGCAGTGCTAGAGATCCTCGCCGGGACAACTTAAAAAAAGGATCTTACGAGCAGTACTTC
CSARDPRRDNLKKGSYEQYF
>TRBV28|TRBD2|NA|TRBJ2-3
TGTGCCAGCACGCGGACTAGCGGGAGAGGAGATACGCAGTATTTT
CASTRTSGRGDTQYF
>TRBV20-1|TRBD2|few|TRBJ2-1
TGCAGTGCTAGGGCCGCTAGCGGAGTCTACAATGAGCAGTTCTTC
CSARAASGVYNEQFF
>TRBV6-1|NA|NA|TRBJ2-5
TGTGCCAGCAGCCAACTCTCAGGGAAAGAGACCCAGTACTTC
CASSQLSGKETQYF
>TRBV7-6|NA|NA|TRBJ2-5
TGTGCCAGCAGCTCCTTTTTGACCGAACAGTACTTC
CASSSFLTEQYF